This TCR beta chain was found in a study of OX40 agonist ivuxolimab in advanced cancers. The method was immunoSEQ multiplex PCR; TCRdb's version includes in-frame clones alone and lacks a portion of them. The profile shows under 40,000 clones, about 80% of them singletons. CDR1 is SGHAT, CDR2 FQNNGV, per germline. The CDR3 is made up of 15 amino acids. V lost 2 bases, J lost 7 bases, and 15 bases lay in between. This material consisted of CD4+ or CD8+ T cells sorted from blood, taken in a trial of the OX40 agonist ivuxolimab. The genes are TRBV11-2 and TRBJ2-1, with no clear D. This receptor was identified in an adult with an advanced solid tumor such as melanoma, head and neck, liver or kidney cancer. CDR3 loop: CASSLRISGWNEQFF. CDR3 in DNA: TGTGCCAGCAGCTTAAGAATCTCGGGTTGGAATGAGCAGTTCTTC.